This TCR beta chain is drawn from a study of graft-versus-host responses after intestinal transplantation (dated by TCRdb to the early 2020s). For the study in its entirety: The transplants that recipients received were multivisceral, liver-intestinal, or isolated intestinal. All recipients received anti-thymocyte globulin induction followed by maintenance tacrolimus and steroids for 3 to 4 years. Samples from three later patients were sequenced in-house on an Illumina MiSeq with MiXCR processing rather than by the commercial service. Bulk TCR-beta CDR3 sequencing was used to track graft-versus-host and host-versus-graft alloreactive T cell clones in the graft, circulation and bone marrow after intestinal transplantation. A peak of at least 4% donor T cells among recipient peripheral blood mononuclear cells was the definition used for donor T cell macrochimerism. The cohort enrolled fewer than 25 intestinal transplant recipients including one retransplant, and a few patients lacking pretransplant specimens were excluded. Alloreactive clones were identified by sequencing pre-transplant mixed lymphocyte reaction products and comparing these products with unstimulated pre-transplant donor and recipient T cells.

With regard to this clone: What this receptor recognizes is not known. No much larger clone exists at a distance of one base, and base qualities are not known.

Blood samples were collected up to 4 times in the first month after transplant and then at least monthly when available. The CDR3 runs 15 residues from the cysteine to the phenylalanine. Here the CDR3 DNA is all that survives: 45 bases in frame from base 1. Sequences SGHRS (CDR1) and YFSETQ (CDR2) are obtained from the germline V gene. Relative to germline, V is 6 bases shorter and J is 4 bases shorter, with 16 bases between their ends. Points the paper makes about the study in general: The conclusions were limited by the relatively low number and heterogeneity of the intestinal transplant patients. GvH clones were detected in recipient bone marrow, and some appeared earlier in ileal mucosa or blood, consistent with an intestinal mucosal origin. In the allografts of patients with donor T cell macrochimerism, GvH to HvG T cell clonal ratios were high. Peak levels of circulating GvH clones were associated with declines in HvG clones early after transplant.

Library generation was performed with the immunoSEQ multiplex PCR assay. For most patients, high-throughput TCR-beta CDR3 sequencing of genomic DNA was performed by Adaptive Biotechnologies. The paper's processing steps were these. TCR sequencing data for approximately 19 patients were retrieved from Adaptive's ImmunoSEQ software; a few other patients were processed with MiXCR and VDJtools. CDR3 nucleotide sequences shared between donor and recipient were removed because their origin could not be assigned. To count as alloreactive, a clone needed at least 2-fold expansion over unstimulated cells and a minimum CFSE-low frequency of 0.002% (template counts) or 0.001% (read counts). A clone was considered mappable if detected in the sequenced pre-transplant spleen, lymph node, or MLR CFSE-low populations of the donor or recipient. Cumulative frequency of alloreactive clones was calculated as a percentage of all sequences weighted by copy number. This is the immuneACCESS table as TCRdb keeps it, with only in-frame sequences that have V and J called. A part of the clones is gone; compared with another copy, unresolved V genes explain less than half, and the rest is unexplained. Clone size and V and J calls were adopted from that table, with D and trimming inferred from the DNA. The sample table shows around 12,000 clones, and roughly 93% are seen once. Around 4% of the sample lies in the top ten.

The material was PBMCs, obtained about 1,000 days after intestinal transplantation. The V and J genes are TRBV5-1 and TRBJ1-4; the D region possibly corresponds to TRBD1 (5 bases align). This TCR came from a human patient who received an intestinal transplant, so some T cells may come from the graft donor. The nucleotides are TGCGCCAGCAAACGATCTCTCCAGGGTAATGAAAAACTGTTTTTT. The translation is CASKRSLQGNEKLFF.